These T cell receptor beta chains were read from a single sample in a study of T cell changes during pregnancy in multiple sclerosis. TCRdb keeps only in-frame clones here, not all; method: immunoSEQ multiplex PCR. The table shows 60,000 to 90,000 clones, with around 93% occurring only once. The source material was peripheral blood, sampled after pregnancy. These TCRs come from a female donor in good health, enrolled as a control in a pregnancy study. Each CDR3 is given with its conserved first and last residue. The order of the fields is V gene, D gene, J gene, clone size, CDR3 length, CDR3 DNA, CDR3 protein. A D gene is named only where the DNA matches it firmly. Some rows mark clone size as missing; the rest say once, few, many or name a class of expanded clone.

TRBV28	TRBD1	TRBJ2-7	.	16	TGTGCCAGCAGCCCAGGGGGCGGGCAGGCCCTCTACGAGCAGTACTTC	CASSPGGGQALYEQYF
TRBV9	.	TRBJ1-2	.	15	TGTGCCGGAGAGGGGGGGGCGCCTACTAACTATGGCTACACCTTC	CAGEGGAPTNYGYTF
TRBV18	.	TRBJ1-1	few	15	TGTGCCAGCTCACCTCAGCTCGGGGAGACCACTGAAGCTTTCTTT	CASSPQLGETTEAFF
TRBV10-3	TRBD1	TRBJ1-5	.	14	TGTGCCATCAGTGATGAGGGGGCTCGTCAGCCCCAGCATTTT	CAISDEGARQPQHF
TRBV7-9	.	TRBJ1-6	.	16	TGTGCCAGCAGCTTATTACGGGGCTCCTATAATTCACCCCTCCACTTT	CASSLLRGSYNSPLHF
TRBV19	TRBD2	TRBJ2-5	.	13	TGTGCCAGTAGTAGCGGGAGATTGAAGACCCAGTACTTC	CASSSGRLKTQYF
TRBV7-3	TRBD2	TRBJ2-2	.	14	TGTGCCAGCGGGGCGGGGGGTGGCACCGGGGAGCTGTTTTTT	CASGAGGGTGELFF
TRBV6-5	TRBD2	TRBJ2-6	once	15	TGTGCCACCTCGGCGGGGGACTCTGGGGCCAACGTCCTGACTTTC	CATSAGDSGANVLTF
TRBV7-8	.	TRBJ1-1	.	15	TGTGCCAGCAGCCAACAGGGCCGGGGGGGTGCTGAAGCTTTCTTT	CASSQQGRGGAEAFF
TRBV7-9	.	TRBJ2-3	.	16	TGTGCCAGCAGCTTAGGTTCGGGACTCGTTGCAGATACGCAGTATTTT	CASSLGSGLVADTQYF
TRBV30	TRBD2	TRBJ2-1	.	15	TGTGCCTGGAGCGGCGGGAGCAGAACCTACAATGAGCAGTTCTTC	CAWSGGSRTYNEQFF
TRBV7-2	TRBD1	TRBJ1-1	.	15	TGTGCCAGCAGCTTAACAGGGGACCGAAGCGTACGAGCTTTCTTT	CASSLTGDRSVRAFF
TRBV29-1	.	TRBJ1-2	.	12	TGCAGCGTTGAAGATCACAGCTATGGCTACACCTTC	CSVEDHSYGYTF
TRBV10-3	.	TRBJ1-1	.	14	TGTGCCACCGCGACGGGAGGGGTGAACACTGAAGCTTTCTTT	CATATGGVNTEAFF
TRBV12-5	.	TRBJ2-7	.	13	TGTGCTAGTGGTTTGGTCCTAGGCTACGAGCAGTACTTC	CASGLVLGYEQYF
TRBV7-3	TRBD2	TRBJ2-7	.	15	TGTGCCAGCAGCTTACTAGCGGGAGGGTCCCACGAGCAGTACTTC	CASSLLAGGSHEQYF
TRBV19	.	TRBJ1-1	.	14	TGTGCCAGCGATGGGGAAGGAGGGCGCACTGAAGCTTTCTTT	CASDGEGGRTEAFF
TRBV9	.	TRBJ2-7	once	15	TGTGCCAGCAGCGTAGGGTCGACAGCTTCCTACGAGCAGTACTTC	CASSVGSTASYEQYF
TRBV7-8	.	TRBJ1-3	.	15	TGTGCCAGCAGCTTAGGCCTTTTCGGGGGAAACACCATATATTTT	CASSLGLFGGNTIYF
TRBV9	TRBD2	TRBJ2-2	.	16	TGTGCCAGCAGCCCAAAGCGGGAGCGGTACACCGGGGAGCTGTTTTTT	CASSPKRERYTGELFF
TRBV5-1	.	TRBJ2-5	.	13	TGCGCCAGCAGCTGGTCAGGACAAGAGACCCAGTACTTC	CASSWSGQETQYF
TRBV5-6	.	TRBJ1-1	.	15	TGTGCCAGCAGCTTAGCTCTCTCCGTGAACACTGAAGCTTTCTTT	CASSLALSVNTEAFF
TRBV6-5	.	TRBJ1-1	.	15	TGTGCCAGCAGTTACTCCTCCGAGGGTAGCACTGAAGCTTTCTTT	CASSYSSEGSTEAFF
TRBV4-2	TRBD2	TRBJ2-2	.	17	TGTGCCAGCAGCCAAGTTCATACGGGAGGGTATCACGGGGAGCTGTTTTTT	CASSQVHTGGYHGELFF
TRBV9	.	TRBJ2-6	.	17	TGTGCCAGCAGCGTCGCCCCGGGTCTGTCTGGGGCCAACGTCCTGACTTTC	CASSVAPGLSGANVLTF
TRBV6-6	.	TRBJ2-3	.	15	TGTGCCAGCAGTTACTTGGGGGCCGGCACAGATACGCAGTATTTT	CASSYLGAGTDTQYF
TRBV5-6	TRBD2	TRBJ2-5	.	14	TGTGCCAGCAGCTTGGGGGGGGGAGGGGAGACCCAGTACTTC	CASSLGGGGETQYF
TRBV6-1	TRBD2	TRBJ2-7	.	14	TGTGCCAGCATTCGCGGGGGGGCTATGGACGAGCAGTACTTC	CASIRGGAMDEQYF
TRBV7-9	.	TRBJ2-3	.	15	TGTGCCAGCAGCCTTGGAGAGGGGGAAAGAGATACGCAGTATTTT	CASSLGEGERDTQYF
TRBV2	.	TRBJ1-2	few	12	TGTGCCAGGGGCCTTTATGGGGGCGGCTACACCTTC	CARGLYGGGYTF
TRBV4-2	TRBD2	TRBJ2-5	.	16	TGTGCCAGCAGCCCCGCTAGCGGGAGCGGCCAAGAGACCCAGTACTTC	CASSPASGSGQETQYF
TRBV6-1	.	TRBJ2-2	medium-sized	14	TGTGCCAGCAGTGGTGCAACGGACACCGGGGAGCTGTTTTTT	CASSGATDTGELFF
TRBV5-4	TRBD1	TRBJ2-5	.	15	TGTGCCAGCAGCTTGACAGGGGTGATAGTAGAGACCCAGTACTTC	CASSLTGVIVETQYF
TRBV14	TRBD2	TRBJ2-1	.	17	TGTGCCAGCAGCCAACGATTGGGACTAGCGGACAACAATGAGCAGTTCTTC	CASSQRLGLADNNEQFF
TRBV30	TRBD1	TRBJ2-7	.	12	TGTGCCTGGAACCAGGGGGCTTACGAGCAGTACTTC	CAWNQGAYEQYF
TRBV4-1	.	TRBJ1-2	.	16	TGCGCCAGCAGCCAGAACACAGGGACCGGGATATATGGCTACACCTTC	CASSQNTGTGIYGYTF
TRBV7-2	TRBD2	TRBJ2-3	.	13	TGTGCCAGCAGCTTAGTGGGAGGGGATACGCAGTATTTT	CASSLVGGDTQYF
TRBV29-1	.	TRBJ1-1	few	13	TGCAGCGTCCCTAGTTTGATGAACACTGAAGCTTTCTTT	CSVPSLMNTEAFF
TRBV6-1	TRBD1	TRBJ2-5	.	14	TGTGCCAGCAGTGGACAGGGGGCCGGTGAGACCCAGTACTTC	CASSGQGAGETQYF
TRBV6-5	.	TRBJ2-7	.	16	TGTGCCAGCAGTTACTCAAATAGCAGGGCCCACTACGAGCAGTACTTC	CASSYSNSRAHYEQYF
TRBV5-4	TRBD1	TRBJ1-2	.	16	TGTGCCAGCAGCTTCGGTCAGGGGGAGATAGACTATGGCTACACCTTC	CASSFGQGEIDYGYTF
TRBV28	TRBD1	TRBJ1-2	.	20	TGTGCCAGCAGTTTTTGGGGTTCGGCGACAGGGGGGTTCGGTAACTATGGCTACACCTTC	CASSFWGSATGGFGNYGYTF
TRBV6-6	.	TRBJ1-1	.	14	TGTGCCAGCAGGAGGTCCGAGGTGAACACTGAAGCTTTCTTT	CASRRSEVNTEAFF
TRBV7-9	.	TRBJ2-1	.	14	TGTGCCAGCAGCCCGAGACAGTTCTACAATGAGCAGTTCTTC	CASSPRQFYNEQFF
TRBV29-1	TRBD1	TRBJ1-5	.	14	TGCAGCGTTGCCTACGGACAGGGGAATCAGCCCCAGCATTTT	CSVAYGQGNQPQHF
TRBV10-3	.	TRBJ1-3	.	15	TGTGCCATCAGCGCGACTAACGTGGAGGGAAACACCATATATTTT	CAISATNVEGNTIYF
TRBV27	TRBD1	TRBJ2-7	.	13	TGTGCCAGCAGTGCGGGGACAGGGGACGAGCAGTACTTC	CASSAGTGDEQYF
TRBV29-1	.	TRBJ1-2	once	11	TGCAGCGGTTCGAGCAGGGGTGGCTACACCTTC	CSGSSRGGYTF
TRBV11-2	.	TRBJ2-2	.	13	TGTGCCAGCAGCTCACAGGGAACCGGGGAGCTGTTTTTT	CASSSQGTGELFF
TRBV5-4	.	TRBJ2-5	.	13	TGTGCCAGCAGCTATCAGGGCCAAGAGACCCAGTACTTC	CASSYQGQETQYF
TRBV7-9	.	TRBJ2-7	.	12	TGTGCCAGCAGCCCGATGGAGAAAGAGCAGTACTTC	CASSPMEKEQYF
TRBV28	.	TRBJ2-1	.	14	TGTGCCAGCAGTTGGCCCCAGGGTGGCAATGAGCAGTTCTTC	CASSWPQGGNEQFF